The subject of this entry is one TCR beta chain. Its antigen is not known. These data belong to a study of T cell responses to AZD1222 COVID-19 vaccine. General study findings and limits: Possibly, clonal diversity was underestimated; donors were largely white British and included more females.

V lost 6 bases to trimming and J lost 2 bases, with 11 bases between them. Germline V gene lookup returns CDR1 MNHEY and CDR2 SVGAGI. The CDR3 length is 15 residues. Repertoires were generated with immunoSEQ multiplex PCR, while TCRdb's copy carries only in-frame clones and drops some. Of about 77,000 clones in the sample, around 90% were seen once. The sequencing used peripheral blood, collected 28 days after the second AZD1222 dose. The sequence was obtained from an adult who received the AZD1222 COVID-19 vaccine. The genes are TRBV6-5 and TRBJ1-6, with D possibly TRBD1 on 6 matching bases. CDR3 residues: CASSYRETYNSPLHF. In DNA form, the CDR3 reads TGTGCCAGCAGCTACAGGGAAACCTATAATTCACCCCTCCACTTT.